This T cell receptor beta chain comes out of a study of shared clonotypes between healthy human individuals. The CDR3 loop spans 14 amino acids. V lost 4 bases and J lost 1, with 12 bases in between. CDR1 SGHRS and CDR2 YFSETQ come from the germline V gene. Libraries were prepared by immunoSEQ multiplex PCR; TCRdb keeps only in-frame clonotypes and omits some of them. This table has about 470,000 clones, about four fifths appearing once. The chain couples TRBV5-1 to TRBJ2-7; D is possibly TRBD1 (6 bases). The source is a woman in her thirties or forties in good health. Some clones in this sample may be carry-over from other donors' samples. Sequencing used PBMCs. The CDR3 DNA reads TGCGCCAGCAGCCCGCAACAGGGTTCCTACGAGCAGTACTTC. This gives the protein CASSPQQGSYEQYF.